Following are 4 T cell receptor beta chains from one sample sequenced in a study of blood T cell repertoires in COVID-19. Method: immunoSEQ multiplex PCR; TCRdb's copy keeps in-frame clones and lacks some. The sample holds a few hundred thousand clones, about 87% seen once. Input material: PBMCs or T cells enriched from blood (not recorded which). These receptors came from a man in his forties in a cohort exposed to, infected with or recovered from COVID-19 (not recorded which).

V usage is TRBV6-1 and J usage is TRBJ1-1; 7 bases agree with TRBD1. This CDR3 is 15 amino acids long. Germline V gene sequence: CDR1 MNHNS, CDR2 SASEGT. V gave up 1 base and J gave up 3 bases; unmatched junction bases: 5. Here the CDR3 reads CASSEGGGLDTEAFF. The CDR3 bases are TGTGCCAGCAGTGAAGGAGGGGGCTTGGACACTGAAGCTTTCTTT.

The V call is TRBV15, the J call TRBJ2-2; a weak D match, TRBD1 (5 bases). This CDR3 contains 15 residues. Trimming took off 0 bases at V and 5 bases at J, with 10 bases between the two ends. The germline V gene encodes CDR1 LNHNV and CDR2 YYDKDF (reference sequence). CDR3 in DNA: TGTGCCACCAGCAGAGAAGCAGGGCGAACCGGGGAGCTGTTTTTT. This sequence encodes CATSREAGRTGELFF.

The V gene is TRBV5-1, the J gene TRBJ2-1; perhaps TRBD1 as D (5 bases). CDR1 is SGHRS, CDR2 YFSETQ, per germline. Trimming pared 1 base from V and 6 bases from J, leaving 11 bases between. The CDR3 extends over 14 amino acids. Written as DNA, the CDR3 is TGCGCCAGCAGCTTGATTGCGACAGCCAATGAGCAGTTCTTC. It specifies CASSLIATANEQFF.

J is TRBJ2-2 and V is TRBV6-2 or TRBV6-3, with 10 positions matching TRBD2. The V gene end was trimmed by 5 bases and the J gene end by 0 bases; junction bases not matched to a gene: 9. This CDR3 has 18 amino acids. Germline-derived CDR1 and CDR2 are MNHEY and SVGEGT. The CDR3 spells CASSDPGLATANTGELFF. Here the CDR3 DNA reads TGTGCCAGCAGTGATCCGGGACTAGCGACCGCGAACACCGGGGAGCTGTTTTTT.